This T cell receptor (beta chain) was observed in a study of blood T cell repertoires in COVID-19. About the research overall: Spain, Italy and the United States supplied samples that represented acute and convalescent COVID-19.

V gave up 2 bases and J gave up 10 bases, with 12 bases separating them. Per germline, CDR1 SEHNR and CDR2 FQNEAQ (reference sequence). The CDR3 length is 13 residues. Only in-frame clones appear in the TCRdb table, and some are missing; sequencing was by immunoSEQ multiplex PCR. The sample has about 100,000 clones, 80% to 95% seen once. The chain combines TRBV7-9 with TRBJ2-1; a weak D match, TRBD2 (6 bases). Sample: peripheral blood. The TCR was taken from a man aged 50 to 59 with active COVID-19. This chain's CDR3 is CASSLIAEGEQFF. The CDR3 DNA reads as TGTGCCAGCAGCTTAATAGCGGAGGGAGAGCAGTTCTTC.